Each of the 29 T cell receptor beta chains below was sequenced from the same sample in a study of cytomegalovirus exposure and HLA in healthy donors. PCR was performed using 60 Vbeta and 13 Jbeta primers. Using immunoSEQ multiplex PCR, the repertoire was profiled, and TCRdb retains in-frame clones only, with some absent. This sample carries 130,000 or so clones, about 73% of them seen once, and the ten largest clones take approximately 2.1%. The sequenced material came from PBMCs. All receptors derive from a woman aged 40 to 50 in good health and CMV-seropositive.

The CDR3 reads CASSQDGSPNTEAFF. The DNA of the CDR3 is TGTGCCAGCAGCCAAGACGGGTCCCCGAACACTGAAGCTTTCTTT. The V call is TRBV4-2, the J call TRBJ1-1; D not resolved. V was cut by 0 bases and J by 1 base, with 9 bases left in between. The CDR3 covers 15 residues. Germline CDR1 is LGHNA and CDR2 is YNFKEQ.

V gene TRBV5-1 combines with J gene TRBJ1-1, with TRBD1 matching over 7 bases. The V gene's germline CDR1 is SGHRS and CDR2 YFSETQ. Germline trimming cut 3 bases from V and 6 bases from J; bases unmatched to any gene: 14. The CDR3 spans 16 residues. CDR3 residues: CASSSLSQGVSSEAFF. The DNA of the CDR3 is TGCGCCAGCAGCTCGCTATCCCAGGGGGTCAGTTCTGAAGCTTTCTTT.

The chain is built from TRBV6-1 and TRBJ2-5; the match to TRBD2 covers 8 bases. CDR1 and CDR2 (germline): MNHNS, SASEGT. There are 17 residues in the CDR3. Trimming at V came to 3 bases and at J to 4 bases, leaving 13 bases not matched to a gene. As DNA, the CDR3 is TGTGCCAGCAGTGAGGGACGGCGGGGGGTTTCGGTAGAGACCCAGTACTTC. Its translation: CASSEGRRGVSVETQYF.

CDR3 sequence (DNA): TGTGCCAGCAGCTTAGCGGTAGCGGGGTCCTACAATGAGCAGTTCTTC. Residues: CASSLAVAGSYNEQFF. V and J are TRBV7-2 and TRBJ2-1; 8 bases map to TRBD2. This CDR3 region has 16 residues. Trimming cost V 0 bases and J 1 base; bases outside gene matches: 2. Per the germline V gene, CDR1 is SGHTA and CDR2 is FQGNSA.

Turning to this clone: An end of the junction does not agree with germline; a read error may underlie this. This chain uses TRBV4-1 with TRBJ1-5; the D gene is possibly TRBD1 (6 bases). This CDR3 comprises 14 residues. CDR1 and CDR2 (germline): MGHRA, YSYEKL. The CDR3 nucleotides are TGCGCCAGCAGCCTGGGGGCAGGGAATCAACCCCAGCATTTT. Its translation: CASSLGAGNQPQHF.

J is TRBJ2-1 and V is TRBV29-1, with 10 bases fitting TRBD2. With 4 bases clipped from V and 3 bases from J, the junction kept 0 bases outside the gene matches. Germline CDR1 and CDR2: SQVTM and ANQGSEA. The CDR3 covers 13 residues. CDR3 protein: CSVGTSGYNEQFF. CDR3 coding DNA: TGCAGCGTTGGGACTAGCGGCTACAATGAGCAGTTCTTC.

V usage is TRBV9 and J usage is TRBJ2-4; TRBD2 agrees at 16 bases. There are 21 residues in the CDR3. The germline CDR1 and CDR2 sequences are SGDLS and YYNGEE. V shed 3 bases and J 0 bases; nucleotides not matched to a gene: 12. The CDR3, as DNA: TGTGCCAGCAGCGCAGAGGGAACCGGGACTAGCGGGAGGGGAGCCAAAAACATTCAGTACTTC. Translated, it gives CASSAEGTGTSGRGAKNIQYF.

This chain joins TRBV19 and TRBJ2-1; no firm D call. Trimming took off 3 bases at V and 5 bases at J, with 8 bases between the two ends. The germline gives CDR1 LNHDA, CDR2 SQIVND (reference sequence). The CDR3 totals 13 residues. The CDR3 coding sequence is TGTGCCAGTAGTATTGGCAGTAACAATGAGCAGTTCTTC. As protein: CASSIGSNNEQFF. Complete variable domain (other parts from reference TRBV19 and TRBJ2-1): DGGITQSPKYLFRKEGQNVTLSCEQNLNHDAMYWYRQDPGQGLRLIYYSQIVNDFQKGDIAEGYSVSREKKESFPLTVTSAQKNPTAFYLCASSIGSNNEQFFGPGTRLTVL.

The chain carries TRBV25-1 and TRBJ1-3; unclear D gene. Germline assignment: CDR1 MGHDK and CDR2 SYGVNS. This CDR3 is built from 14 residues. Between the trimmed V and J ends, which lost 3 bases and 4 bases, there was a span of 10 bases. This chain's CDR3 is CASSEVSGGNTIYF. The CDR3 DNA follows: TGTGCCAGCAGTGAGGTCTCCGGGGGAAACACCATATATTTT.

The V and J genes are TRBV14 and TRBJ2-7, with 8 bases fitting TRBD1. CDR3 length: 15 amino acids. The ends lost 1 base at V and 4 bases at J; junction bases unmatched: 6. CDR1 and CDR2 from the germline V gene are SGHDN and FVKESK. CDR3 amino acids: CASSQGGTGGYEQYF. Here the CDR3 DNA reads TGTGCCAGCAGCCAAGGCGGGACAGGTGGTTACGAGCAGTACTTC.

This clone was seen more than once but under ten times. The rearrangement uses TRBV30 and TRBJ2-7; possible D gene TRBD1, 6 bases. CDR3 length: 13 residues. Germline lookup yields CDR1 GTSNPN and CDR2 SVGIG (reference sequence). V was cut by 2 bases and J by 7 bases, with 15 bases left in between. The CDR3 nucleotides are TGTGCCTGGAGTCCGAACAGGGTTAGGGAGCAGTACTTC. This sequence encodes CAWSPNRVREQYF.

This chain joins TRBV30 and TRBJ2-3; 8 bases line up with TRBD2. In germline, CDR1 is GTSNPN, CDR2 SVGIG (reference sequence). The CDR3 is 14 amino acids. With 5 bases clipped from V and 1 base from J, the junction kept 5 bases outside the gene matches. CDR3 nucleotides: TGTGCCTGGTCCGGGGGGGTCGGCACAGATACGCAGTATTTT. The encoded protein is CAWSGGVGTDTQYF.

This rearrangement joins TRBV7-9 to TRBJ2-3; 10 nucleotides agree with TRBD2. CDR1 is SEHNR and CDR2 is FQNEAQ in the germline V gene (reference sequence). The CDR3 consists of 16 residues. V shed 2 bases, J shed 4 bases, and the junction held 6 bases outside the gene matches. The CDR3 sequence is CASSLTASGGPDTQYF. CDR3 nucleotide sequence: TGTGCCAGCAGCTTAACGGCTAGCGGGGGACCAGATACGCAGTATTTT.

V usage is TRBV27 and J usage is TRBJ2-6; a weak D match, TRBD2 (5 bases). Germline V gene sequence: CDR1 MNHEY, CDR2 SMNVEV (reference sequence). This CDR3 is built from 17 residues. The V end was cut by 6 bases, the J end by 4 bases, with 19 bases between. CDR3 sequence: CASSRRSGVRGANVLTF. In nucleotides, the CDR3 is TGTGCCAGCAGCCGTCGGTCCGGGGTGAGGGGGGCCAACGTCCTGACTTTC.

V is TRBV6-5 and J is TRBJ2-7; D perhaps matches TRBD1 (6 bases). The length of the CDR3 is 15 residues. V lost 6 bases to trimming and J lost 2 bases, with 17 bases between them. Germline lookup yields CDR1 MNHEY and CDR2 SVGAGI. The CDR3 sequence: CASRDKWDKPYEQYF. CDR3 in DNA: TGTGCCAGCAGAGATAAGTGGGACAAACCCTACGAGCAGTACTTC.

The CDR3 DNA reads as TGTGCCTGGAGTGTAGGGCTAGCGGGAGGGGAAGAGACCCAGTACTTC. This gives the protein CAWSVGLAGGEETQYF. The rearrangement uses TRBV30 and TRBJ2-5; 12 bases are shared with TRBD2. The germline V gene encodes CDR1 GTSNPN and CDR2 SVGIG (reference sequence). V was pared by 0 bases and J by 3 bases, with 5 bases of the junction left unmatched. The length of the CDR3 is 16 residues.

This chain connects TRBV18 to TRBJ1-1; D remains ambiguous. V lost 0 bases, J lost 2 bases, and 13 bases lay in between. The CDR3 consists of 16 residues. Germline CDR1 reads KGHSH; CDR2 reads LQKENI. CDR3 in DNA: TGTGCCAGCTCACCACCCAATGGCAGGTTCAACACTGAAGCTTTCTTT. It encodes CASSPPNGRFNTEAFF.

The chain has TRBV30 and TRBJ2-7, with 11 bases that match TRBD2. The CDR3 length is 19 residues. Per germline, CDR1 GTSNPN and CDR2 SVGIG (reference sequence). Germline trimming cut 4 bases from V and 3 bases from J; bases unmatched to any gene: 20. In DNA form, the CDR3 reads TGTGCCTGGACCCCAAAACGACTAGCGGGACCGGGAGAGGGCTACGAGCAGTACTTC. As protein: CAWTPKRLAGPGEGYEQYF.

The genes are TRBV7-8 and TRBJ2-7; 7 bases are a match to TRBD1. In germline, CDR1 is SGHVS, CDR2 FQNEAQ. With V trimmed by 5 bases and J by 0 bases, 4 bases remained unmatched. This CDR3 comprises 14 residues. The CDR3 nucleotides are TGTGCCAGCAGCAAACGGGACAGCTCCTACGAGCAGTACTTC. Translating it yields CASSKRDSSYEQYF. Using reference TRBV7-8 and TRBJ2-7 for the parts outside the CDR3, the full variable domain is GAGVSQSPRYKVAKRGQDVALRCDPISGHVSLFWYQQALGQGPEFLTYFQNEAQLDKSGLPSDRFFAERPEGSVSTLKIQRTQQEDSAVYLCASSKRDSSYEQYFGPGTRLTVT.

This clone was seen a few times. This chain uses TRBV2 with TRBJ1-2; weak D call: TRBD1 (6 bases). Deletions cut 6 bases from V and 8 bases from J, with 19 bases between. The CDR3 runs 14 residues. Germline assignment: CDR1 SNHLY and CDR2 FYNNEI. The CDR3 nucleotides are TGTGCCAGCAGCGCGAACAGGGCTTCCAAGGGCTACACCTTC. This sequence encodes CASSANRASKGYTF. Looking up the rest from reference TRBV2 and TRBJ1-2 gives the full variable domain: EPEVTQTPSHQVTQMGQEVILRCVPISNHLYFYWYRQILGQKVEFLVSFYNNEISEKSEIFDDQFSVERPDGSNFTLKIRSTKLEDSAMYFCASSANRASKGYTFGSGTRLTVV.

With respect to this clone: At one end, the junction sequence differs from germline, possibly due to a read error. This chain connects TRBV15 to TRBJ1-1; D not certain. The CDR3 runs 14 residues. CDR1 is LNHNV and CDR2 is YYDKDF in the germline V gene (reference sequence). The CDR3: CATNREAGSTEAFF. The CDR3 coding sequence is TGTGCCACCAACAGAGAGGCGGGATCCACTGAAGCTTTCTTT.

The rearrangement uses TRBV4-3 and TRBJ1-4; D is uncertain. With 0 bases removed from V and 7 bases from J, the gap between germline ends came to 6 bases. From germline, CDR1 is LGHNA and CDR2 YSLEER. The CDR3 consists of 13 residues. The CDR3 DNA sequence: TGCGCCAGCAGCCAAGATCACGGTGAAAAACTGTTTTTT. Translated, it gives CASSQDHGEKLFF.

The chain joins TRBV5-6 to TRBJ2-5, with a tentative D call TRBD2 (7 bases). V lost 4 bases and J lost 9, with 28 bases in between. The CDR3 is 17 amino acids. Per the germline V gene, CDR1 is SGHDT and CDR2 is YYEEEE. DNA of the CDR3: TGTGCCAGCAGCCCAAGGGCGGGGGCCCGTAATAATCACCCCCAGTACTTC. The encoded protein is CASSPRAGARNNHPQYF.

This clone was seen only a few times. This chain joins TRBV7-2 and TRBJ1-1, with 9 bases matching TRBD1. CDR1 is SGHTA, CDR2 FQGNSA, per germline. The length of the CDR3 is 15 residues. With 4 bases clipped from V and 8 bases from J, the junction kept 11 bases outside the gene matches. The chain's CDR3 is CASSSYTGQGREAFF. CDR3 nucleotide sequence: TGTGCCAGCAGCTCGTACACCGGACAGGGGAGGGAAGCTTTCTTT.

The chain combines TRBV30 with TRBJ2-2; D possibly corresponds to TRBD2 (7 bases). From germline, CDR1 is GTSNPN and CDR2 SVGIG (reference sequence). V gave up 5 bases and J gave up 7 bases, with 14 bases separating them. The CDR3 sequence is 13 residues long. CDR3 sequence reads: CAWSAGADGELFF. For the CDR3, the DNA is TGTGCCTGGTCCGCGGGGGCCGACGGGGAGCTGTTTTTT.

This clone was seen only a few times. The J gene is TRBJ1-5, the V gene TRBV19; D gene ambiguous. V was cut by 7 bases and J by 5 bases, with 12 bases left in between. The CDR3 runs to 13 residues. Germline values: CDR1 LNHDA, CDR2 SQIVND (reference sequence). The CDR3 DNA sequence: TGTGCCAGTATGCCAGGCCGGTATCAGCCCCAGCATTTT. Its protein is CASMPGRYQPQHF.

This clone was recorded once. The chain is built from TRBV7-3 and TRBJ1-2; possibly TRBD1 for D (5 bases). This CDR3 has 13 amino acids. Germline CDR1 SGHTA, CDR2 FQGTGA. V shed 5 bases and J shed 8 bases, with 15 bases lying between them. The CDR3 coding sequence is TGTGCCAGCAGCCCGGGGGGGAATTCAGGCTACACCTTC. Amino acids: CASSPGGNSGYTF.

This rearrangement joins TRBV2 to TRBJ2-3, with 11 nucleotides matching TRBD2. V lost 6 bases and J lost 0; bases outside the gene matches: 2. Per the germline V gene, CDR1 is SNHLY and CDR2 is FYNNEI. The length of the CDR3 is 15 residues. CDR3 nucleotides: TGTGCCAGCAGGAGACTAGCGGGGAGCACAGATACGCAGTATTTT. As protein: CASRRLAGSTDTQYF.

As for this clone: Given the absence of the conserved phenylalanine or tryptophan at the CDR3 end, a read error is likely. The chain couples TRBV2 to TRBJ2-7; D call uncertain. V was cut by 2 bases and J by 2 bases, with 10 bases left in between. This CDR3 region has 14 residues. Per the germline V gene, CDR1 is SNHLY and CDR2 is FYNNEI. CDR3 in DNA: TGTGCCAGCAGTGAAAACAGAGACACCTACGAGCAGTACCTC. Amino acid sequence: CASSENRDTYEQYL.